This T cell receptor beta chain was identified in a study of neurological immune-mediated disorders. 5'RACE generated cDNA with 10-nucleotide random UMIs. In TCRdb, the 5' RACE reads were re-called with MiXCR into one record per CDR3 protein. This sample carries about 79,000 distinct CDR3 sequences, 11% to 15% of them seen once, and the ten largest clones take about 6.8%. V was clipped by 6 bases and J by 4 bases, with 10 bases between them. The CDR3 totals 14 residues. This clonotype was seen ten or more times. The rearrangement uses TRBV12-3 or TRBV12-4 and TRBJ1-6; possible D gene TRBD1, 6 bases. The receptor was derived from a woman aged 45 to 65 in good health. Sequenced sample: PBMCs. The CDR3 bases are TGTGCCAGCAGACAACAGGGATATAATTCACCCCTCCACTTT. Protein: CASRQQGYNSPLHF.